This T cell receptor (beta chain) is from a study of monozygotic twins with inflammatory bowel disease. Broader study findings: For IBD patients, clonotypes shared with others were fewer than for healthy twins, especially with disease activity. Patients got different immunosuppressive treatments, which may have made their repertoires more variable.

CDR1 is KGHDR and CDR2 is SFDVKD in the germline V gene. The CDR3 has 13 amino acids. cDNA encoding TCRalpha and TCRbeta underwent two nested PCRs of 16 and 9 cycles, each of which was followed by bead purification. For each CDR3 protein, TCRdb gives one entry from its re-call of the 5' RACE reads, without DNA. The sample includes around 380,000 distinct CDR3 sequences. Turning to this clonotype: Its antigen is unidentified.

The sequence was obtained from a human donor with ulcerative colitis or Crohn's disease, or a healthy co-twin of an affected twin (not recorded which). The rearrangement uses TRBV24-1 and TRBJ2-3. Sequences were obtained from blood. The CDR3 reads CATSEHGTDTQYF.